Below, one T cell receptor beta chain is given with its context. The target antigen is unknown. Per the original methods: From ImmunoSEQ came sequences covering only the junction and carrying no quality scores, so filtering differed. The method was immunoSEQ multiplex PCR; TCRdb's version includes in-frame clones alone and lacks a portion of them. V, J and clone size are taken as reported in that table, and D and trimming were inferred from the DNA itself. In the table there are over a million clones, around 75% of which are singletons. This sample was taken from a study of shared clonotypes between healthy human individuals. The CDR3 has 17 residues. The ends lost 0 bases at V and 0 bases at J; junction bases unmatched: 4. Per the germline V gene, CDR1 is SGHNT and CDR2 is YYREEE (reference sequence). Study results and caveats: Blood was the only sampled material, and tissue repertoires likely differ.

The rearrangement joins TRBV5-4 to TRBJ2-2; the match to TRBD2 covers 8 bases. The sample comprised memory CD4+ T cells sorted from blood. Subset: CD45RA-negative fraction. This clonotype was sampled from a man younger than 35 in good health. CDR3 protein: CASSLVAGNPNTGELFF. The CDR3, as DNA: TGTGCCAGCAGCTTGGTAGCGGGGAACCCGAACACCGGGGAGCTGTTTTTT. The full variable domain, with the rest looked up from reference TRBV5-4 and TRBJ2-2, is ETGVTQSPTHLIKTRGQQVTLRCSSQSGHNTVSWYQQALGQGPQFIFQYYREEENGRGNFPPRFSGLQFPNYSSELNVNALELDDSALYLCASSLVAGNPNTGELFFGEGSRLTVL.